This T cell receptor (beta chain) stems from a study of shared clonotypes between healthy human individuals. TCRdb keeps only in-frame clones here, not all; method: immunoSEQ multiplex PCR. The sample lists more than 550,000 clones, roughly nine tenths occurring once. Terminally differentiated effector memory CD45RA+ cells were excluded from the naive CD8 cells, which were CD45RO-negative and positively selected for CCR7. Germline lookup yields CDR1 MNHEY and CDR2 SMNVEV (reference sequence). V was trimmed by 3 bases and J by 1 base, leaving 9 bases between them. This CDR3 contains 15 residues. This rearrangement joins TRBV27 to TRBJ2-2, with D tentatively TRBD2 (5 bases). What was sequenced was naive CD8+ T cells sorted from blood. The TCR sequence derives from a man aged 25 to 40 in good health. As DNA, the CDR3 is TGTGCCAGCAGTTTCGAGGGCTGGAACACCGGGGAGCTGTTTTTT. This translates into CASSFEGWNTGELFF.